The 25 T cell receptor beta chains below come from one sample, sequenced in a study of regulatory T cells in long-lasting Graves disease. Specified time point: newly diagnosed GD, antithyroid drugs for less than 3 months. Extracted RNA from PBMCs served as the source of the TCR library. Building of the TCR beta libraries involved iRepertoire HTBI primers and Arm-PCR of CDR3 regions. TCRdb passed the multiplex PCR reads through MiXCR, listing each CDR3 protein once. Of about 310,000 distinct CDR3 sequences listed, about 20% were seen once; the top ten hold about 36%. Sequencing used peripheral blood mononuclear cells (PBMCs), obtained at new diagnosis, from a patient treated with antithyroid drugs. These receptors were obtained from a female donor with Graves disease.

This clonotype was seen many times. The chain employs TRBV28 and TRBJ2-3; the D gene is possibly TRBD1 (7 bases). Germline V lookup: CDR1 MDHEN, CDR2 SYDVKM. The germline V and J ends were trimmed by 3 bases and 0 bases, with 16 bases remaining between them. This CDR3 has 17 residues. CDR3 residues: CASSLPQGGPSTDTQYF. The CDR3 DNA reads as TGTGCCAGCAGTTTGCCTCAGGGGGGACCTAGCACAGATACGCAGTATTTT.

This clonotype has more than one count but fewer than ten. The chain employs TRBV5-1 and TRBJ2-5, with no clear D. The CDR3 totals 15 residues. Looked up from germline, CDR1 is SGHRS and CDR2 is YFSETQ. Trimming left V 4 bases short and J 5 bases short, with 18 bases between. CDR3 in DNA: TGCGCCAGCAGCGCTTACAGTAACATTCAGGAGACCCAGTACTTC. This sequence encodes CASSAYSNIQETQYF. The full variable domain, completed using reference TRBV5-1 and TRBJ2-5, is KAGVTQTPRYLIKTRGQQVTLSCSPISGHRSVSWYQQTPGQGLQFLFEYFSETQRNKGNFPGRFSGRQFSNSRSEMNVSTLELGDSALYLCASSAYSNIQETQYFGPGTRLLVL.

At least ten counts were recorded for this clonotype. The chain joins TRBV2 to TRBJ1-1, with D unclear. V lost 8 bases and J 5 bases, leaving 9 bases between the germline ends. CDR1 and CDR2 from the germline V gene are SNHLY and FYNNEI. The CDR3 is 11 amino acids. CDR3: CASERRTEAFF. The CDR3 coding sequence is TGTGCCAGCGAACGAAGGACTGAAGCTTTCTTT. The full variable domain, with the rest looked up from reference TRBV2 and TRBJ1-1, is EPEVTQTPSHQVTQMGQEVILRCVPISNHLYFYWYRQILGQKVEFLVSFYNNEISEKSEIFDDQFSVERPDGSNFTLKIRSTKLEDSAMYFCASERRTEAFFGQGTRLTVV.

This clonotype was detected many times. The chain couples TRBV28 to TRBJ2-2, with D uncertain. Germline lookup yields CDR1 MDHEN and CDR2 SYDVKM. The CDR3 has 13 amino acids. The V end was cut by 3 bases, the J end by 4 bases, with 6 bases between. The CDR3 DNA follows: TGTGCCAGCAGTTTGTTGAGCACCGGGGAGCTGTTTTTT. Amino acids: CASSLLSTGELFF.

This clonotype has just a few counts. The CDR3 sequence is CASRQAKNIQYF. CDR3 bases: TGTGCCAGCCGACAGGCCAAAAACATTCAGTACTTC. This chain uses TRBV2 with TRBJ2-4, with D possibly being TRBD1 (5 bases). CDR1 and CDR2 (germline): SNHLY, FYNNEI. There are 12 residues in the CDR3. Trimming stripped 8 bases from V and 1 base from J, with 6 bases between.

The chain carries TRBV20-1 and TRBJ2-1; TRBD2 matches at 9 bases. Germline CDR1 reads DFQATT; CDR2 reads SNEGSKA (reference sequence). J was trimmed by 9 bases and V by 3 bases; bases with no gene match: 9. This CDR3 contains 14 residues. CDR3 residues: CSASSLAGNGEQFF. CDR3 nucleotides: TGCAGTGCTAGCAGTCTAGCGGGAAATGGTGAGCAGTTCTTC.

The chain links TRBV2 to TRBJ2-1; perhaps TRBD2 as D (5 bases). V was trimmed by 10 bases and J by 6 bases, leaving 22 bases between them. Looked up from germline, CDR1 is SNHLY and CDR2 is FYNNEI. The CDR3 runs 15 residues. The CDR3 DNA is TGTGCCACCCGTGTCGGTCTAGCTAGATTCAATGAGCAGTTCTTC. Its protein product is CATRVGLARFNEQFF.

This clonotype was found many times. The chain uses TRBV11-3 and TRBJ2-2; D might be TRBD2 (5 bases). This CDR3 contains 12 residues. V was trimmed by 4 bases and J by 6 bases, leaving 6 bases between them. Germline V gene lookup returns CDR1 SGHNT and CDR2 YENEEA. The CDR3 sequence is CASSSRAGELFF. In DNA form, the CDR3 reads TGTGCCAGCAGCTCGCGGGCCGGGGAGCTGTTTTTT.

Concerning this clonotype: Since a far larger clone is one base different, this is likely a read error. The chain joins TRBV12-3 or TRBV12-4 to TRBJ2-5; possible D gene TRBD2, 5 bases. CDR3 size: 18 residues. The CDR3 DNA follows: TGTGCCAGCAGTTTAGAGTGGCTCACATTTGGCTCCTACAATGAGCGGTTCTTC. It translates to CASSLEWLTFGSYNERFF.

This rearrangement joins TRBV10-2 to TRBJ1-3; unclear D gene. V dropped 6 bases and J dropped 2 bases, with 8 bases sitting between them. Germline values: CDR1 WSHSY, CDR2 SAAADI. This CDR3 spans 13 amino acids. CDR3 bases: TGCGCCAGCAGGGGAGGAACTGGAAACACCATATATTTT. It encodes CASRGGTGNTIYF.

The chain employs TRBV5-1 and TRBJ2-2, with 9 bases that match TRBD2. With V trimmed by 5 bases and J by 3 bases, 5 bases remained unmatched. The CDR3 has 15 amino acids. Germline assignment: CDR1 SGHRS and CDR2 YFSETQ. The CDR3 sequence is CASRGLAGYTGELFF. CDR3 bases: TGCGCCAGCAGAGGTCTAGCGGGATACACCGGGGAGCTGTTTTTT.

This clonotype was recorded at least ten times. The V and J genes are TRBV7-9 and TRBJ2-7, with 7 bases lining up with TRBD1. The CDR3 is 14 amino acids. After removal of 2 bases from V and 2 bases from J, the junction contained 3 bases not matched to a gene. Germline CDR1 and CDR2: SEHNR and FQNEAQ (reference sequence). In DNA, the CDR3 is TGTGCCAGCAGCTTATCAGACAGGGCCTACGAGCAGTACTTC. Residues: CASSLSDRAYEQYF.

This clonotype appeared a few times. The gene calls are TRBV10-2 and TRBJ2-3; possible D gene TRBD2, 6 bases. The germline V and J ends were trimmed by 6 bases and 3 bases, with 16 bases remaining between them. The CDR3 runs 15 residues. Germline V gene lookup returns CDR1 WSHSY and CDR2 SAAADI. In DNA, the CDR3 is TGCGCCAGCAGCAATCTCGGGAGAGGAACAGATACGCAGTATTTT. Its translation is CASSNLGRGTDTQYF.

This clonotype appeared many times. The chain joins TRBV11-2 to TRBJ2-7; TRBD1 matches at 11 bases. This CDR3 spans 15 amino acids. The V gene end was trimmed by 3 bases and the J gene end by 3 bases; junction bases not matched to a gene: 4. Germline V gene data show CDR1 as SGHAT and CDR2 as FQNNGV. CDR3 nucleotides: TGTGCCAGCAGCTTCGGGACAGGGGGGTTCTACGAGCAGTACTTC. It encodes CASSFGTGGFYEQYF. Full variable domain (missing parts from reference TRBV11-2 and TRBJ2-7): EAGVAQSPRYKIIEKRQSVAFWCNPISGHATLYWYQQILGQGPKLLIQFQNNGVVDDSQLPKDRFSAERLKGVDSTLKIQPAKLEDSAVYLCASSFGTGGFYEQYFGPGTRLTVT.

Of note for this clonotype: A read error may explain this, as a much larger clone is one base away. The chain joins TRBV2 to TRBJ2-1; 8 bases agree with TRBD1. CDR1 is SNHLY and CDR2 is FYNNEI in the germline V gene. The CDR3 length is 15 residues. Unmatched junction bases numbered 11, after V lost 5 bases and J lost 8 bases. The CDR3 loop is CASSYSSRGLDEQFF. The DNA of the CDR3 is TGTGCCAGCAGTTACTCGAGCAGGGGGCTCGATGAGCAGTTCTTC.

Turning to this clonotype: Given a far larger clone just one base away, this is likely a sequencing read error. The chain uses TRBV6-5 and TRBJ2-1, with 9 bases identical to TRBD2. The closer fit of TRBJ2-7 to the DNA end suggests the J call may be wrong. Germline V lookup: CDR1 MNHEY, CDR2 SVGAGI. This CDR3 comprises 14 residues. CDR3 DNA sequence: TGTGCCAGCAGTTACAAGACTAGCGGCTACGAGCAGTACTTC. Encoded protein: CASSYKTSGYEQYF.

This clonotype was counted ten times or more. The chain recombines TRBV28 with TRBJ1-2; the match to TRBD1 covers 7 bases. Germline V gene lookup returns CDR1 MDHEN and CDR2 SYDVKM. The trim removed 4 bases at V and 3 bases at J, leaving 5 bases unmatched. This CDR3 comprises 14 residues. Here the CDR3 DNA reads TGTGCCAGCAGTTCCCACGGGACAGACTATGGCTACACCTTC. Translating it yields CASSSHGTDYGYTF.

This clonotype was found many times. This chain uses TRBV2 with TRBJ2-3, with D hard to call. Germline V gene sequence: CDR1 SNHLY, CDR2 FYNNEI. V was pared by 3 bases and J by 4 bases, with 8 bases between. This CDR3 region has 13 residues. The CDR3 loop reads CASSEGSPDTQYF. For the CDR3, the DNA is TGTGCCAGCAGTGAGGGATCGCCAGATACGCAGTATTTT.

This CDR3 is CASSLGTSGGQETQYF. CDR3 sequence (DNA): TGTGCCAGCAGCCTGGGGACTAGCGGGGGCCAAGAGACCCAGTACTTC. The chain uses TRBV7-2 and TRBJ2-5, with 14 bases aligning to TRBD2. CDR3 length equals 16 residues. Trimming took 5 bases from V and 1 from J; bases not matched to a gene: 3. CDR1 and CDR2 (germline): SGHTA, FQGNSA.

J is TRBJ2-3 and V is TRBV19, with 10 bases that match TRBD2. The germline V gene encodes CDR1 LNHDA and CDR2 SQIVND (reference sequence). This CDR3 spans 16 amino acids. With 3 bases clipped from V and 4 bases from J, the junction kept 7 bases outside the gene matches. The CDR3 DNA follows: TGTGCCAGTAGTATCCTGGGGCTAGCGGGAGCAGATACGCAGTATTTT. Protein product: CASSILGLAGADTQYF. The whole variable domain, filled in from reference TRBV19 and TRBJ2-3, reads DGGITQSPKYLFRKEGQNVTLSCEQNLNHDAMYWYRQDPGQGLRLIYYSQIVNDFQKGDIAEGYSVSREKKESFPLTVTSAQKNPTAFYLCASSILGLAGADTQYFGPGTRLTVL.

The CDR3 bases are TGTGCCAGCAGCCAAGAGCGGGAGTGGGACACAGATACGCAGTATTTT. Translating gives CASSQEREWDTDTQYF. The chain links TRBV3-1 to TRBJ2-3; 7 bases line up with TRBD2. V was clipped by 0 bases and J by 2 bases; unmatched bases: 5. The CDR3 consists of 16 residues. The germline V gene has CDR1 LGHDT and CDR2 YNNKEL (reference sequence).

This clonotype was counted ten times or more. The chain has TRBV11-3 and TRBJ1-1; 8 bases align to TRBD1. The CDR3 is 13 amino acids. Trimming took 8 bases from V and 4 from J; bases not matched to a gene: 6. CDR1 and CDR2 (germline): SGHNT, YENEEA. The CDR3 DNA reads TGTGCCAGCCGGAGGACAGGGACCACTGAAGCTTTCTTT. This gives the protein CASRRTGTTEAFF.

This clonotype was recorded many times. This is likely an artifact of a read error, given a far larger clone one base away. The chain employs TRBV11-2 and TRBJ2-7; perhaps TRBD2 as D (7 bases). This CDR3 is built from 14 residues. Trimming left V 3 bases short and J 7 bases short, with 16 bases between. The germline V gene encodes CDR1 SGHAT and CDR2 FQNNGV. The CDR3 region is CASSLDRGGNEQYF. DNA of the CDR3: TGTGCCAGCAGCTTGGATAGGGGGGGGAATGAGCAGTACTTC.

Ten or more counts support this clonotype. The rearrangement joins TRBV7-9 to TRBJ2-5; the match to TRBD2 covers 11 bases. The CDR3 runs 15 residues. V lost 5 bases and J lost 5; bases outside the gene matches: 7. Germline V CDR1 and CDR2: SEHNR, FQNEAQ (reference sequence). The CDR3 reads CASSNSGRGVETQYF. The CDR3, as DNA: TGTGCCAGCAGCAATAGCGGGAGGGGCGTGGAGACCCAGTACTTC.

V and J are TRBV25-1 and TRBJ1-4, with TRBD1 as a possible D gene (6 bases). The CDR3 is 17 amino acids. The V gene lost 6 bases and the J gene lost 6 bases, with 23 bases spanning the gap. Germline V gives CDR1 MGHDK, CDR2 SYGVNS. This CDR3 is CASSSRRGGLMDEKLFF. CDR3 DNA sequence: TGTGCCAGCAGCAGCCGTCGGGGGGGGCTAATGGATGAAAAACTGTTTTTT.